What follows is one TCR beta chain and its context. Its antigen is unknown. The single heparinised draw taken from each donor contained approximately 120 mL of blood on average. A sort by CD45RO/CCR7/CD25/CD127/CD95/CD27 yielded CD4+ naive, central memory, regulatory and stem cell-like memory cells. The record originates from a study of beta chain features in type 1 diabetes. Study-level information: In all, some 100,000,000 sorted cells from all samples were analyzed. Study results and limitations: A moderate, significant TCRB CDR3 shortening appeared in type 1 diabetes across four CD4+ subsets.

CDR3 length equals 15 residues. Germline V gene sequence: CDR1 SGHRS, CDR2 YFSETQ. V was trimmed by 0 bases and J by 5 bases, leaving 12 bases between them. The investigators reverse transcribed all of the isolated RNA, so they sequenced expressed TCRB transcripts. An average around 3.8 million reads came from naive, central memory and regulatory T cell samples. Profiled with immunoSEQ multiplex PCR; TCRdb holds only in-frame clones, not every one. Among around 160,000 clones listed, about 63% were seen once. The sequenced sample was naive CD4+ T cells from blood. The source is a man aged 30-40 years with type 1 diabetes. V usage is TRBV5-1 and J usage is TRBJ2-1; D remains ambiguous. The CDR3 bases are TGCGCCAGCAGCTTGGCCGGCTTTGAAAACAATGAGCAGTTCTTC. It encodes CASSLAGFENNEQFF.